This TCR beta chain emerged from a study of blood T cell repertoires in COVID-19 (dated by TCRdb to between 2020 and 2021). Study-wide context: Samples from collaborators originated in the United States, Italy and Spain and spanned both the acute and convalescent phases of COVID-19. HLA class I and class II types, where available, came from metadata supplied by the sample provider rather than from assay-based typing. Nearly every sample came with metadata listing a de-identified subject ID, COVID-19 status, age in years and sex. The samples were drawn from two sources: the first 160 participants of the ongoing ImmuneRACE study, and 1,200 or so subjects contributed by 6 global collaborators. A freely available public database, intended as a resource for researchers studying the immune response to SARS-CoV-2, is where the repertoires were released. The material from the prospective study consisted of cDNA or gDNA derived from T cells, B-cell-depleted T cells, or PBMCs. Deeply sampled blood TCRbeta repertoires from subjects exposed to, actively infected with, or recovered from COVID-19 were included in the dataset. The paper as a whole reports these results and caveats: How much clinical and demographic metadata was included differed by source and by participant, and the metadata was provided uncurated.

TCRbeta CDR3 regions were amplified from genomic DNA by means of the immunoSEQ Assay, a bias-controlled multiplex PCR. The original methods were these. Within the assay, amplification of reference gene primers was used to estimate how many nucleated cells each sample contained. To quantify the absolute abundance of each unique TCRbeta CDR3 rearrangement, sequence reads were collapsed and filtered. For each sample, productive Simpson clonality was calculated by taking the square root of Simpson's diversity index across productive rearrangements. TCRdb retrieved this table from immuneACCESS and kept in-frame rearrangements only. Not all clones are present; in checked studies, unresolved V genes account for under half, and no reason is known for the remainder. From that table come the V and J calls and clone size; the DNA was used to work out D and trimming. Here the sample has approximately 200,000 clones; about 84% occur a single time. The ten largest clones represent 18% of the sample.

Trimming leaves V shorter by 8 bases and J shorter by 5 bases, with the junction holding 3 bases beyond the gene matches. Based on the germline V gene, the CDR1 and CDR2 sequences are MGHRA and YSYEKL. The CDR3 numbers 12 residues from cysteine through phenylalanine. The sequence is cut down to CDR3 DNA, 36 bases in frame from base 1. Details on this clone: Which antigen it targets is not known. No base-level quality is on record; no much larger clone is a single base apart.

In Seattle, one collaborating source enrolled patients while the infection was active and tracked those patients longitudinally over the course of disease. Collaborating institutions collected whole blood in K2EDTA tubes following their own protocols. Collaborator samples were shipped for TCRbeta analysis as frozen whole blood, isolated PBMCs, or DNA extracted from either sample type. The specimen sequenced was peripheral blood. The receptor comes from a person between 65 and 80 years old with COVID-19, enrolled during active disease. The chain is encoded by TRBV4-1 joined to TRBJ2-1, and 7 junction bases match TRBD1. For the CDR3, the sequence is CASADRHNEQFF. The bases read TGCGCCAGCGCGGACAGGCACAATGAGCAGTTCTTC.